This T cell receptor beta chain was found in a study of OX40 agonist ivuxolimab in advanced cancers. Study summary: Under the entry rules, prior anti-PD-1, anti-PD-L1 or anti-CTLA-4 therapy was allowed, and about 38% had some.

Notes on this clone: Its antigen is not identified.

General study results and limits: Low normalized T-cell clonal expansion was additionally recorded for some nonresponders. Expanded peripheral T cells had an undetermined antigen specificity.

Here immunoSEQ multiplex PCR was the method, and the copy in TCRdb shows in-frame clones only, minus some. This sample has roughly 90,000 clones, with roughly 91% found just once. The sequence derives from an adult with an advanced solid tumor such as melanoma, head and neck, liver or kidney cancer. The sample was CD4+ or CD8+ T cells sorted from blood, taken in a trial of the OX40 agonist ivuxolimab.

CDR3 nucleotide sequence: TGTGCCAGCTCATCCCTGGACAGGTCCTCTGGGGCCAACGTCCTGACTTTC. Translating it yields CASSSLDRSSGANVLTF. J is TRBJ2-6 and V is TRBV18; 7 positions match TRBD1. The length of the CDR3 is 17 residues. The V gene end was trimmed by 5 bases and the J gene end by 0 bases; junction bases not matched to a gene: 7. Germline assignment: CDR1 KGHSH and CDR2 LQKENI.